This TCR beta chain was sequenced in a study of blood T cell repertoires in COVID-19. Study overall: Acute and convalescent COVID-19 samples came from the United States, Italy and Spain. T cells, B-cell-depleted T cells, or PBMCs supplied cDNA or gDNA.

Here immunoSEQ multiplex PCR was the method, and the copy in TCRdb shows in-frame clones only, minus some. This sample yields 200,000 to 300,000 clones, of which about 89% are seen a single time; around 1.7% belongs to the top ten. The CDR3 totals 14 residues. Trimming shortened V by 8 bases and J by 3 bases, and 13 bases separated the two germline ends. CDR1 MNHEY and CDR2 SVGAGI come from the germline V gene. What was sequenced was peripheral blood. This sequence was found in a woman aged 55 to 70 who had recovered from COVID-19. The chain carries TRBV6-5 and TRBJ1-4, with TRBD1 as a possible D gene (6 bases). In DNA, the CDR3 is TGTGCCAGCTTGGGCGGGGGGCCTAATGAAAAACTGTTTTTT. It yields the protein CASLGGGPNEKLFF.